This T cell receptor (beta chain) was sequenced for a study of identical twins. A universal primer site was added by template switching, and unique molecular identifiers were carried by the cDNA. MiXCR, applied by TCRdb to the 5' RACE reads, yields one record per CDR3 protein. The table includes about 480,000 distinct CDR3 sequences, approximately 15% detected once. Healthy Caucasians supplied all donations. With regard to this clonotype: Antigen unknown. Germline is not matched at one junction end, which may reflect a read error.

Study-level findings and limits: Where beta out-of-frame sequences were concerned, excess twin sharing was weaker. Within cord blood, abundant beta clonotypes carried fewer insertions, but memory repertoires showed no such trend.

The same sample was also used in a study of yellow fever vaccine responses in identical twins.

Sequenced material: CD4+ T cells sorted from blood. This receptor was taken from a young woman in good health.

CDR3 in DNA: TGTGCCAGCAGTTTAACGGGTTCTTGGAATTCACCCCTCCCCTTT. Protein: CASSLTGSWNSPLPF. The chain employs TRBV27 and TRBJ1-6; D unclear. The CDR3 contains 15 residues. Germline CDR1 MNHEY, CDR2 SMNVEV (reference sequence).